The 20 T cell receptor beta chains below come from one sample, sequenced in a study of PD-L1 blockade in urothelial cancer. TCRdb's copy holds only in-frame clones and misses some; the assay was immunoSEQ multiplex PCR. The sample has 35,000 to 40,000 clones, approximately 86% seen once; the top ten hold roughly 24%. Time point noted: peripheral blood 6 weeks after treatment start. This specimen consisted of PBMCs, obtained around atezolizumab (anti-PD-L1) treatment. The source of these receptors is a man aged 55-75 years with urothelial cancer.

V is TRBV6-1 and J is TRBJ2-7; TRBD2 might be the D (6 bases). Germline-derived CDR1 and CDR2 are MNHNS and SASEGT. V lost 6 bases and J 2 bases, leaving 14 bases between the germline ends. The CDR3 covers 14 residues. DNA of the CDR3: TGTGCCAGCAGGGTTAGGGACTCAGCCTACGAGCAGTACTTC. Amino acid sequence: CASRVRDSAYEQYF.

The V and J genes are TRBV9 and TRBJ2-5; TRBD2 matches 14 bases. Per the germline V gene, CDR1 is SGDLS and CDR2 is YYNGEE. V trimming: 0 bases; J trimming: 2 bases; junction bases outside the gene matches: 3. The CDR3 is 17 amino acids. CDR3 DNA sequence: TGTGCCAGCAGCGTAGGGGGACTAGCGGGGGCTCAAGAGACCCAGTACTTC. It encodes CASSVGGLAGAQETQYF.

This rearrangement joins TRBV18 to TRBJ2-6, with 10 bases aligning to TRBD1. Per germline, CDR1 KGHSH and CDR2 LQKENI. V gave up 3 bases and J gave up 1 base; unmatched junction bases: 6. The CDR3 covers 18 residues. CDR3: CASSPMGQGRSGANVLTF. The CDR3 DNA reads TGTGCCAGCTCACCCATGGGACAGGGGCGGTCTGGGGCCAACGTCCTGACTTTC.

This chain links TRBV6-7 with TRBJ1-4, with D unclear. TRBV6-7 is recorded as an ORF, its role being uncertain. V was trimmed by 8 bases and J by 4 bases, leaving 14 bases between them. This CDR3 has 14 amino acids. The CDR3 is CASAAWRINEKLFF. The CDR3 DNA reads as TGTGCCAGCGCCGCATGGCGGATTAATGAAAAACTGTTTTTT.

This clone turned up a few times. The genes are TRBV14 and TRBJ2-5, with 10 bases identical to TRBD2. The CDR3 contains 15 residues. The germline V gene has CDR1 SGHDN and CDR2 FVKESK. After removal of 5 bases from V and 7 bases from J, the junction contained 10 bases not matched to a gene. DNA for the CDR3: TGTGCCAGCAGCGCAAGCGGGGGGGCAGCGCGGACCCAGTACTTC. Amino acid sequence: CASSASGGAARTQYF.

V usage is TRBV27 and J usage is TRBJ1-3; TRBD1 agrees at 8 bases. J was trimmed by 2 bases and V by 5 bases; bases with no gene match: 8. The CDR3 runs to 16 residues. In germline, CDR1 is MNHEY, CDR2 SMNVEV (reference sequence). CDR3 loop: CASSMTGVRAGNTIYF. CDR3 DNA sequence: TGTGCCAGCAGTATGACAGGGGTGAGGGCTGGAAACACCATATATTTT.

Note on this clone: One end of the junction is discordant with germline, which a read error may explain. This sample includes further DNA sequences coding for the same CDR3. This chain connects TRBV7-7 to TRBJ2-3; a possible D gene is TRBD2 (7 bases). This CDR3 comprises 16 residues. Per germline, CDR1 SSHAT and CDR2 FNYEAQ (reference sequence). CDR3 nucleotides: TGTGCTAGCAGCCCTAGAGGGGGGGAAACGACAGATACGCAGTATTTT. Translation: CASSPRGGETTDTQYF. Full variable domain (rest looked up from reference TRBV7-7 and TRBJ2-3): GAGVSQSPRYKVTKRGQDVTLRCDPISSHATLYWYQQALGQGPEFLTYFNYEAQPDKSGLPSDRFSAERPEGSISTLTIQRTEQRDSAMYRCASSPRGGETTDTQYFGPGTRLTVL.

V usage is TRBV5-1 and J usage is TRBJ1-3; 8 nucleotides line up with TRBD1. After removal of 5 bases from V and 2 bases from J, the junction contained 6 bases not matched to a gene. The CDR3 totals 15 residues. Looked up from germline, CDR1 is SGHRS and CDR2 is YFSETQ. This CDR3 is CASRLTGVTGNTIYF. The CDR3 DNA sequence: TGCGCCAGCAGACTGACAGGGGTAACTGGAAACACCATATATTTT.

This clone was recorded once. Here the CDR3 reads CASSYGQGANEQYF. CDR3 nucleotides: TGCGCCAGCAGCTACGGACAGGGGGCGAACGAGCAGTACTTC. The chain uses TRBV5-1 and TRBJ2-7; TRBD1 aligns across 11 bases. The CDR3 is made up of 14 amino acids. The junction had 4 bases not matched to a gene; V was cut back by 3 bases and J by 5 bases. Germline CDR1 is SGHRS and CDR2 is YFSETQ.

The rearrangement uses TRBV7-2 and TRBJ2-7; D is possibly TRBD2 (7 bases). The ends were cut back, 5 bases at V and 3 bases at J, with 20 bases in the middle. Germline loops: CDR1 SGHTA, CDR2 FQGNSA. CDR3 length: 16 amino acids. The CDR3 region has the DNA TGTGCCAGCAGCCGAAGACTAGGGGGGGAGTTCTACGAGCAGTACTTC. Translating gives CASSRRLGGEFYEQYF.

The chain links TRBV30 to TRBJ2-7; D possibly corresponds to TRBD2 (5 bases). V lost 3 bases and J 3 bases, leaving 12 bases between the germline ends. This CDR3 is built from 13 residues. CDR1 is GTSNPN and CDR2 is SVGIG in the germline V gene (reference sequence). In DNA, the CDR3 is TGTGCCTGGAGATCCGGGAACGGCTACGAGCAGTACTTC. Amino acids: CAWRSGNGYEQYF.

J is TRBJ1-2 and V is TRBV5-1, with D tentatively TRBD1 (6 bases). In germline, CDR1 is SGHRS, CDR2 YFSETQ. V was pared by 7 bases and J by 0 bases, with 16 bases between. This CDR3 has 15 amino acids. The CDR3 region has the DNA TGCGCCAGCCGACAATACAGGGAACCTAACTATGGCTACACCTTC. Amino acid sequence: CASRQYREPNYGYTF.

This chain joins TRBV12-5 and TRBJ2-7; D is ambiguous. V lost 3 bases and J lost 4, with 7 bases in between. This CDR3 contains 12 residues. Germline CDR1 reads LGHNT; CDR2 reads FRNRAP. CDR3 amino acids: CASGFEVYEQYF. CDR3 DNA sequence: TGTGCTAGTGGTTTTGAGGTATACGAGCAGTACTTC.

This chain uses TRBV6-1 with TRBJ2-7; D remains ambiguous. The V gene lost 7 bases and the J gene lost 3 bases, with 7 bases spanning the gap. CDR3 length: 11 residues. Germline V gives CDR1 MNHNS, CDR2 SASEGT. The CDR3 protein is CASKYNYEQYF. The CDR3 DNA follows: TGTGCCAGCAAATATAACTACGAGCAGTACTTC.

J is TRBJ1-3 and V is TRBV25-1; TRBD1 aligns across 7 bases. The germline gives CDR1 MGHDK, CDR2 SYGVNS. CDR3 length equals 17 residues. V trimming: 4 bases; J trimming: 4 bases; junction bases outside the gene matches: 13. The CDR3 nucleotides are TGTGCCAGCAGTGGGACATTAACAGGGGCGAGAGGAAACACCATATATTTT. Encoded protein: CASSGTLTGARGNTIYF.

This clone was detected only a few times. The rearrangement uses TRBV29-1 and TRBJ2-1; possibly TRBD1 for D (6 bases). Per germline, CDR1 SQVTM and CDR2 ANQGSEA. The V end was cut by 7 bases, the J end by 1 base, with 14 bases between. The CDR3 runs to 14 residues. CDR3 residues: CSAPQGSSYNEQFF. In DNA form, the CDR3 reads TGCAGCGCCCCACAGGGATCTTCCTACAATGAGCAGTTCTTC.

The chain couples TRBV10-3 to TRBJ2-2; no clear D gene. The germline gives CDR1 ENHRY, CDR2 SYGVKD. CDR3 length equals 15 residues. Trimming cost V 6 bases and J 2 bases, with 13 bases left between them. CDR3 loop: CAISPRSPNTGELFF. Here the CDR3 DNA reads TGTGCCATCAGCCCGAGGAGCCCAAACACCGGGGAGCTGTTTTTT.

CDR3 protein: CASSLRPTSGDYEQYF. The CDR3 DNA reads as TGCGCCAGCAGCTTGCGGCCGACTAGCGGGGACTACGAGCAGTACTTC. The chain joins TRBV5-1 to TRBJ2-7, with 11 bases identical to TRBD2. The trim removed 1 base at V and 3 bases at J, leaving 6 bases unmatched. The germline V gene has CDR1 SGHRS and CDR2 YFSETQ. The CDR3 has 16 amino acids.

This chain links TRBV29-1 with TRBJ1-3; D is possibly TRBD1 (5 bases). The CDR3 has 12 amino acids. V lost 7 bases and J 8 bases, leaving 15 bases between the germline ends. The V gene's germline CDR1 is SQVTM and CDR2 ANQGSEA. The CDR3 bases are TGCAGCGGAGGGACTTCTGGGCACACCATATATTTT. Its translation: CSGGTSGHTIYF.

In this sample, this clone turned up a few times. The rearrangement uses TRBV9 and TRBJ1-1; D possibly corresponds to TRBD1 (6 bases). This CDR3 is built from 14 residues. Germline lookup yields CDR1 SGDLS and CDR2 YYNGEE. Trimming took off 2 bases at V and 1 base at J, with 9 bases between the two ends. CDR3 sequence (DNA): TGTGCCAGCAGCGTGGGACACTCGAACACTGAAGCTTTCTTT. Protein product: CASSVGHSNTEAFF.